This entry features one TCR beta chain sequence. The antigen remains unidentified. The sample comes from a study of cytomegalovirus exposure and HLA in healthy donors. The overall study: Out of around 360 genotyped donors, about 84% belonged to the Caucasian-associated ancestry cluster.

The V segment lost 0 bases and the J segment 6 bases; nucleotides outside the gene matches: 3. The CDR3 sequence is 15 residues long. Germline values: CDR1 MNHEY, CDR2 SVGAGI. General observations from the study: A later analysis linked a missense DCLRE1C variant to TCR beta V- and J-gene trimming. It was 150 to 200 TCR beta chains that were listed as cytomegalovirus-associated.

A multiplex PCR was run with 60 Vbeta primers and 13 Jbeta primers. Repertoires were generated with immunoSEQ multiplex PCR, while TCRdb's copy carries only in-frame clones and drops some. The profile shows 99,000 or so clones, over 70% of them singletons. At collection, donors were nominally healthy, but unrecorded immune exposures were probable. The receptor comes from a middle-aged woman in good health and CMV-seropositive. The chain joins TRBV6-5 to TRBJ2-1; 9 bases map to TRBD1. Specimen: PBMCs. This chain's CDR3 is CASSYSGTGPNEQFF. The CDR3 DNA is TGTGCCAGCAGTTACTCCGGGACAGGGCCCAATGAGCAGTTCTTC.